A single T cell receptor (beta chain) is shown here with its context. V was trimmed by 2 bases and J by 7 bases, leaving 6 bases between them. CDR3 size: 12 residues. In germline, CDR1 is SGHTA, CDR2 FQGNSA. This sample stems from a study of blood T cell repertoires in COVID-19. In the study overall: Some COVID-19 samples were acute and others convalescent; all came from the United States, Italy and Spain. From T cells, B-cell-depleted T cells, or PBMCs came the material, which was cDNA or gDNA.

The protocol was immunoSEQ multiplex PCR, while the TCRdb copy is restricted to in-frame clones and leaves out a portion. The sample has tens of thousands of clones; about nine tenths are singletons. The sequenced material came from peripheral blood. The rearrangement joins TRBV7-2 to TRBJ2-1, with D maybe TRBD2 (5 bases). This clonotype originated in a man in his forties or fifties with acute or convalescent COVID-19. As DNA, the CDR3 is TGTGCCAGCAGCTTAACGGGGAATGAGCAGTTCTTC. This sequence encodes CASSLTGNEQFF.